The entry below gives a single T cell receptor beta chain sequence along with its context. Use of 60 Vbeta and 13 Jbeta primers characterized the PCR. Here immunoSEQ multiplex PCR was the method, and the copy in TCRdb shows in-frame clones only, minus some. The repertoire holds about 96,000 clones, with under 85% as singletons. This sample was taken from a study of cytomegalovirus exposure and HLA in healthy donors. There are 14 residues in the CDR3. Trimming took 2 bases from V and 3 from J, leaving 10 bases between them. The germline V gene encodes CDR1 GTSNPN and CDR2 SVGIG (reference sequence). Sequenced sample: PBMCs. V gene TRBV30 combines with J gene TRBJ2-2; a weak D match, TRBD2 (6 bases). The sequence came from a female donor in good health and CMV-seropositive. The CDR3 nucleotides are TGTGCCTGGAGTCCGGGACTCCACACCGGGGAGCTGTTTTTT. Its translation is CAWSPGLHTGELFF.